The clone carrying this T cell receptor (beta chain) showed up just once. The record originates from a study of beta chain features in type 1 diabetes. Investigators reverse transcribed all isolated RNA, so they sequenced expressed TCRB transcripts. Data came from immunoSEQ multiplex PCR; TCRdb stores just in-frame clones and leaves some out. The sample has roughly 45,000 clones, roughly 50% seen once. Germline V gene data show CDR1 as SGHRS and CDR2 as YFSETQ. J lost 3 bases, V lost 3 bases, and 12 bases had no gene match. CDR3 size: 17 residues. This clonotype was obtained from a woman under 40 in good health. The source material was stem cell memory CD4+ T cells from blood. The chain combines TRBV5-1 with TRBJ2-7, with TRBD1 matching over 10 bases. The CDR3 DNA reads TGCGCCAGCAGCTCGCCCGCTAGGGGGACAGGGGTCTACGAGCAGTACTTC. It specifies CASSSPARGTGVYEQYF.